The 2 T cell receptor beta chains presented below share a single source sample, sequenced in a study of chemoradiotherapy in HPV16-positive cancers. This table comes from immunoSEQ multiplex PCR, and its TCRdb copy is limited to in-frame clones, with some not included. The repertoire holds 30,000 to 40,000 clones, around 77% seen once, with approximately 4.2% in the top ten. The sample consisted of blood, taken from a patient who underwent chemoradiotherapy. Source of these receptors: a human donor with HPV-associated anogenital cancer.

This clone was observed a handful of times. The chain couples TRBV30 to TRBJ2-7; D is tentatively TRBD1 or TRBD2 (5 bases each). Trimming removed 3 bases from V and 7 bases from J, with 19 bases in between. This CDR3 region has 14 residues. CDR1 is GTSNPN and CDR2 is SVGIG in the germline V gene (reference sequence). The CDR3 here is CAWRKTGRPGEQYF. DNA for the CDR3: TGTGCCTGGAGGAAAACGGGGCGTCCCGGGGAGCAGTACTTC.

This clone was found a few times. The rearrangement joins TRBV7-9 to TRBJ2-1; D may correspond to TRBD1 or TRBD2 (5 bases each). The germline CDR1 and CDR2 sequences are SEHNR and FQNEAQ (reference sequence). V lost 5 bases and J lost 8, with 7 bases in between. This CDR3 comprises 11 residues. CDR3 sequence (DNA): TGTGCCAGCAGCGGGGGATATGAGCAGTTCTTC. As protein: CASSGGYEQFF.